The 32 T cell receptor beta chains listed next were all sequenced from one sample in a study of molecular identifiers for immune sequencing clone quantification. TCRdb recomputed calls from the PCR reads with MiXCR, one row per CDR3 protein. This sample yields tens of thousands of distinct CDR3 sequences, of which more than 20% are seen a single time; about 0.73% belongs to the top ten. The sample consisted of naive CD8+ T cells from blood, with Jurkat cell RNA spiked in. The subset was: FACS-sorted CD8+CD4-CCR7+CD45RA+ naive T cells. All receptors derive from a human donor in good health. Some libraries in this study had Jurkat cell RNA spiked in.

This clonotype was detected ten times or more. V gene TRBV7-9 combines with J gene TRBJ1-5; D call uncertain. CDR3 size: 14 residues. Germline CDR1 reads SEHNR; CDR2 reads FQNEAQ (reference sequence). Trimming shortened V by 5 bases and J by 6 bases, and 14 bases separated the two germline ends. The CDR3 DNA follows: TGTGCCAGCAGCCAGACGGGGTCGGGTCAGCCCCAGCATTTT. Amino acids: CASSQTGSGQPQHF.

The chain combines TRBV7-9 with TRBJ2-2; D is unresolved. V was trimmed by 1 base and J by 6 bases, leaving 15 bases between them. The CDR3 has 16 amino acids. Germline CDR1 reads SEHNR; CDR2 reads FQNEAQ (reference sequence). Written as DNA, the CDR3 is TGTGCCAGCAGCTTAGATGTCGGAGCGACGGCCGGGGAGCTGTTTTTT. It codes for CASSLDVGATAGELFF.

This clonotype was seen a few times. The chain combines TRBV4-3 with TRBJ2-7; the D gene is possibly TRBD2 (6 bases). The CDR3 has 16 amino acids. V lost 1 base to trimming and J lost 3 bases, with 16 bases between them. Germline CDR1 LGHNA, CDR2 YSLEER. The CDR3 here is CASSQGAGGAGYEQYF. The CDR3 region has the DNA TGCGCCAGCAGCCAAGGTGCCGGCGGAGCGGGCTACGAGCAGTACTTC.

In the case of this clonotype: The junction differs from germline at one of its ends, possibly a read error. In DNA form, the CDR3 reads TGTGCCAGCAGCTTGGCCTTTACGGACAATGAGCAGTTCTTC. Encoded protein: CASSLAFTDNEQFF. The chain combines TRBV5-3 with TRBJ2-1, with D unclear. Being an ORF, TRBV5-3 has a function that is uncertain. The CDR3 extends over 14 amino acids.

Concerning this clonotype: This may be a read error: a much more frequent sequence differs by one nucleotide. The chain links TRBV19 to TRBJ2-1; TRBD2 aligns across 9 bases. With 5 bases clipped from V and 7 bases from J, the junction kept 6 bases outside the gene matches. CDR3 length equals 14 residues. The germline V gene has CDR1 LNHDA and CDR2 SQIVND (reference sequence). CDR3 nucleotides: TGTGCCAGTAGTCATCCTAGCGGGGTTAATGAGCAGTTCTTC. Residues: CASSHPSGVNEQFF.

As for this clonotype: This may be a read error: a much more frequent sequence differs by one nucleotide. The chain links TRBV6-5 to TRBJ1-5, with D unclear. This CDR3 spans 13 amino acids. The germline gives CDR1 MNHEY, CDR2 SVGAGI. CDR3 amino acids: CTSSYSPDQPQHF. The CDR3 coding sequence is TGTACCAGCAGTTACTCGCCAGATCAGCCCCAGCATTTT.

This clonotype was counted only a few times. The chain couples TRBV4-1 to TRBJ2-7, with a possible D match to TRBD1 (5 bases). CDR1 and CDR2 from the germline V gene are MGHRA and YSYEKL. Trimming stripped 5 bases from V and 0 bases from J, with 14 bases between. This CDR3 is built from 15 residues. The CDR3 is CASSVTGSSSYEQYF. The CDR3 coding sequence is TGCGCCAGCAGCGTCACAGGTTCGAGCTCCTACGAGCAGTACTTC.

This clonotype was detected many times. The gene calls are TRBV7-9 and TRBJ2-2; weak D call: TRBD2 (5 bases). Looked up from germline, CDR1 is SEHNR and CDR2 is FQNEAQ (reference sequence). V was cut by 4 bases and J by 4 bases, with 13 bases left in between. The CDR3 contains 15 residues. The CDR3 DNA reads TGTGCCAGCAGCTCGGACTCCTCCCCCACCGGGGAGCTGTTTTTT. It translates to CASSSDSSPTGELFF.

For this clonotype: One base away lies a much larger clone, so this may be a sequencing read error. J is TRBJ2-7 and V is TRBV7-9; 10 bases are shared with TRBD1. This CDR3 is 14 amino acids long. CDR1 SEHNR and CDR2 FQNEAQ come from the germline V gene (reference sequence). Trimming removed 5 bases from V and 5 bases from J; junction bases left unmatched: 6. The CDR3 here is CASSPRDRGNEQYF. CDR3 nucleotide sequence: TGTGCCAGCAGCCCACGGGACAGGGGCAACGAGCAGTACTTC.

The chain recombines TRBV4-1 with TRBJ2-7, with D perhaps matching TRBD2 (5 bases). There are 12 residues in the CDR3. The germline V gene has CDR1 MGHRA and CDR2 YSYEKL. V lost 3 bases and J 12 bases, leaving 15 bases between the germline ends. The CDR3 loop reads CASSHLAGAPYF. CDR3 nucleotides: TGCGCCAGCAGCCATCTAGCTGGCGCGCCGTACTTC.

As for this clonotype: A much bigger clone sits one base away, suggesting this may be a read error. The V gene is TRBV12-3 or TRBV12-4, the J gene TRBJ2-3; D perhaps matches TRBD1 (8 bases). Trimming took 6 bases from V and 4 from J, leaving 17 bases between them. The CDR3 is 15 amino acids. The CDR3 nucleotides are TGTGCCAGCAGCCTGACAGGGGAGGGAGCAGATACGCAGTATTTT. Translation: CASSLTGEGADTQYF.

CDR3: CASSVNGIVGTDTQYF. The DNA for the CDR3 is TGTGCCAGCAGCGTAAACGGGATTGTAGGCACAGATACGCAGTATTTT. The V call is TRBV9, the J call TRBJ2-3; maybe TRBD2 (5 bases). Trimming removed 1 base at V and 1 base at J, with 13 bases between. Looked up from germline, CDR1 is SGDLS and CDR2 is YYNGEE. The CDR3 is made up of 16 amino acids.

This clonotype was seen a few times. The V call is TRBV4-3, the J call TRBJ2-5, with D tentatively TRBD1 (6 bases). This CDR3 region has 15 residues. From germline, CDR1 is LGHNA and CDR2 YSLEER. Trimming took off 0 bases at V and 3 bases at J, with 11 bases between the two ends. The CDR3 spells CASSQDWSGEETQYF. The CDR3 region has the DNA TGCGCCAGCAGCCAAGATTGGTCAGGGGAAGAGACCCAGTACTTC.

The chain uses TRBV27 and TRBJ1-1, with 8 positions matching TRBD1. With V trimmed by 5 bases and J by 8 bases, 10 bases remained unmatched. The CDR3 is 14 residues long. Germline CDR1 reads MNHEY; CDR2 reads SMNVEV (reference sequence). The chain's CDR3 is CASSPGQGPPEAFF. CDR3 DNA: TGTGCCAGCAGTCCCGGACAGGGCCCCCCCGAAGCTTTCTTT.

This clonotype was recorded at least ten times. The chain links TRBV7-2 to TRBJ2-5; D is undetermined. The germline gives CDR1 SGHTA, CDR2 FQGNSA. Trimming shortened V by 6 bases and J by 1 base, and 12 bases separated the two germline ends. The CDR3 spans 14 residues. The CDR3 spells CASRTVGSQETQYF. For the CDR3, the DNA is TGTGCCAGCAGAACAGTTGGATCCCAAGAGACCCAGTACTTC.

The rearrangement joins TRBV11-2 to TRBJ2-1; TRBD1 aligns across 10 bases. V was clipped by 1 base and J by 4 bases; unmatched bases: 13. Per germline, CDR1 SGHAT and CDR2 FQNNGV. The CDR3 consists of 19 residues. The CDR3 DNA is TGTGCCAGCAGCTTAGTTCCGGGACAGGGGACTCGACTGTACAATGAGCAGTTCTTC. It codes for CASSLVPGQGTRLYNEQFF.

The chain links TRBV4-3 to TRBJ2-3; the D gene is possibly TRBD2 (7 bases). Looked up from germline, CDR1 is LGHNA and CDR2 is YSLEER. The V end was cut by 0 bases, the J end by 1 base, with 11 bases between. The CDR3 has 16 residues. CDR3 sequence (DNA): TGCGCCAGCAGCCAAGAAGTGCGGGGGCGCACAGATACGCAGTATTTT. Translating it yields CASSQEVRGRTDTQYF.

The chain carries TRBV7-6 and TRBJ1-1; D ambiguous. Germline CDR1 and CDR2: SGHVS and FNYEAQ. This CDR3 spans 15 amino acids. Trimming left V 1 base short and J 6 bases short, with 15 bases between. The CDR3 DNA follows: TGTGCCAGCAGCTTAGAATCCGAGTGGTGGTCTGAAGCTTTCTTT. Amino acid sequence: CASSLESEWWSEAFF.

Concerning this clonotype itself: The junction differs from germline at one of its ends, possibly a read error. This chain links TRBV29-1 with TRBJ2-7; no definite D call. Per the germline V gene, CDR1 is SQVTM and CDR2 is ANQGSEA. The CDR3 has 13 amino acids. The CDR3 DNA is TGCAGCGTTGAATCGGCAGCTTCCTACGGGCAGTACTTC. It specifies CSVESAASYGQYF.

This clonotype was seen at least ten times. The CDR3 region is CATAGTSNQPQHF. The CDR3 nucleotides read TGTGCCACCGCAGGGACAAGCAATCAGCCCCAGCATTTT. This sequence joins TRBV19 and TRBJ1-5, with a weak D call TRBD1 (6 bases). CDR3 size: 13 residues. The ends were cut back, 10 bases at V and 1 base at J, with 11 bases in the middle. Germline assignment: CDR1 LNHDA and CDR2 SQIVND (reference sequence). Supplemented by reference TRBV19 and TRBJ1-5, the full variable domain reads DGGITQSPKYLFRKEGQNVTLSCEQNLNHDAMYWYRQDPGQGLRLIYYSQIVNDFQKGDIAEGYSVSREKKESFPLTVTSAQKNPTAFYLCATAGTSNQPQHFGDGTRLSIL.

This clonotype was counted at least ten times. The V call is TRBV7-9, the J call TRBJ2-4, with TRBD2 matching over 16 bases. This CDR3 spans 18 amino acids. The germline CDR1 and CDR2 sequences are SEHNR and FQNEAQ (reference sequence). Trimming removed 4 bases from V and 8 bases from J; junction bases left unmatched: 11. The CDR3 loop is CASSSGTSGGAGLHIQYF. The CDR3 bases are TGTGCCAGCAGCTCCGGGACTAGCGGGGGGGCCGGGTTGCACATTCAGTACTTC.

This clonotype was seen ten or more times. The chain combines TRBV7-9 with TRBJ2-2; D is undetermined. CDR1 SEHNR and CDR2 FQNEAQ come from the germline V gene (reference sequence). The CDR3 runs to 11 residues. The V end lost 5 bases, the J end lost 4 bases, and 2 bases lay between the germline ends. The CDR3 sequence: CASSLTGELFF. CDR3 sequence (DNA): TGTGCCAGCAGCCTCACCGGGGAGCTGTTTTTT. The full variable domain, completed using reference TRBV7-9 and TRBJ2-2, is DTGVSQNPRHKITKRGQNVTFRCDPISEHNRLYWYRQTLGQGPEFLTYFQNEAQLEKSRLLSDRFSAERPKGSFSTLEIQRTEQGDSAMYLCASSLTGELFFGEGSRLTVL.

This clonotype occurred many times. This chain uses TRBV5-4 with TRBJ2-3; D gene ambiguous. CDR1 is SGHNT, CDR2 YYREEE, per germline (reference sequence). This CDR3 comprises 12 residues. V was pared by 0 bases and J by 4 bases, with 3 bases between. The CDR3 reads CASSLGADTQYF. CDR3 DNA: TGTGCCAGCAGCTTGGGGGCAGATACGCAGTATTTT.

This clonotype showed up many times. The chain links TRBV19 to TRBJ1-5; tentatively, D is TRBD1 (6 bases). There are 15 residues in the CDR3. V was clipped by 2 bases and J by 4 bases, with 12 bases between them. CDR1 LNHDA and CDR2 SQIVND come from the germline V gene (reference sequence). The CDR3 nucleotides read TGTGCCAGTAGTATATTTTCCAGGGGAAATCAGCCCCAGCATTTT. Translated: CASSIFSRGNQPQHF. Drawing the rest from reference TRBV19 and TRBJ1-5, the complete variable domain is DGGITQSPKYLFRKEGQNVTLSCEQNLNHDAMYWYRQDPGQGLRLIYYSQIVNDFQKGDIAEGYSVSREKKESFPLTVTSAQKNPTAFYLCASSIFSRGNQPQHFGDGTRLSIL.

This clonotype appeared a few times. The chain combines TRBV2 with TRBJ2-3, with 15 nucleotides matching TRBD2. The CDR3 consists of 18 residues. Germline assignment: CDR1 SNHLY and CDR2 FYNNEI. The junction had 6 bases not matched to a gene; V was cut back by 4 bases and J by 1 base. The CDR3 nucleotides read TGTGCCAGCAGTGGCTGGACTAGCGGGAGGGTCGGCACAGATACGCAGTATTTT. It encodes CASSGWTSGRVGTDTQYF.

This clonotype appeared many times. V and J are TRBV9 and TRBJ2-5; the D gene is possibly TRBD1 (6 bases). V was shortened by 3 bases and J by 2 bases, with 14 bases between the two germline ends. Germline V gives CDR1 SGDLS, CDR2 YYNGEE. The CDR3 is 15 residues long. In DNA form, the CDR3 reads TGTGCCAGCAGCGCCGAGACAGGTCCACAAGAGACCCAGTACTTC. Amino acid sequence: CASSAETGPQETQYF.

The sample holds many counts of this clonotype. The V gene is TRBV19, the J gene TRBJ1-6; maybe TRBD1 (5 bases). V was clipped by 9 bases and J by 4 bases, with 16 bases between them. Germline V lookup: CDR1 LNHDA, CDR2 SQIVND (reference sequence). The CDR3 is made up of 15 amino acids. The CDR3 here is CASSWGSGYNSPLHF. As DNA, the CDR3 is TGTGCCAGCAGTTGGGGCTCGGGGTATAATTCACCCCTCCACTTT.

The sample holds a few counts of this clonotype. The conserved phenylalanine or tryptophan is not found at the CDR3 terminus, so this likely reflects a read error. The V call is TRBV4-1, the J call TRBJ2-1, with TRBD2 identical over 9 bases. Per germline, CDR1 MGHRA and CDR2 YSYEKL. The ends lost 0 bases at V and 8 bases at J; junction bases unmatched: 8. The CDR3 totals 16 residues. This CDR3 is CASSQDKVSGSYEQFL. The CDR3 nucleotides are TGCGCCAGCAGCCAAGATAAGGTTAGCGGGAGTTATGAGCAGTTCCTC.

Note on this clonotype: Sequence at one end of the junction differs from germline and may be a read error. This sequence joins TRBV7-9 and TRBJ2-5, with D perhaps TRBD1 or TRBD2 (5 bases each). Germline V CDR1 and CDR2: SEHNR, FQNEAQ (reference sequence). The CDR3 has 15 residues. DNA for the CDR3: TGTGCCAGCAGCTTCCTAGGGACCTCGTTTGAGAGCCAGTACTTC. Translation: CASSFLGTSFESQYF.

This clonotype was recorded only once. Since a much larger clone is just one base distant, this may be a read error. The genes are TRBV6-2 or TRBV6-3 and TRBJ2-7, with 11 nucleotides matching TRBD2. Germline V lookup: CDR1 MNHEY, CDR2 SVGEGT. V lost 4 bases, J lost 6 bases, and 11 bases stayed unmatched. This CDR3 has 16 amino acids. For the CDR3, the DNA is TGTGCCAGCAGTTCCACCTCTAGCGGGAGGACCCCCGAGCAGTACTTC. This encodes CASSSTSSGRTPEQYF.

Only one count was recorded for this clonotype. Likely a read error: the CDR3 ends without its conserved phenylalanine or tryptophan. V is TRBV7-6 and J is TRBJ2-7; unclear D gene. The CDR3 is 13 residues long. Deletions cut 1 base from V and 4 bases from J, with 8 bases between. The germline V gene encodes CDR1 SGHVS and CDR2 FNYEAQ. The CDR3 nucleotides read TGTGCCAGCAGCTTAGGGGTGGGGTACGAGCAGTACCTC. Its protein product is CASSLGVGYEQYL.

About this clonotype itself: Possible read error: a much larger clone is one base away. The V call is TRBV2, the J call TRBJ1-1; TRBD1 matches 11 bases. This CDR3 region has 16 residues. In germline, CDR1 is SNHLY, CDR2 FYNNEI. The CDR3 loop is CASRGTGGDLNTEASF. The CDR3 nucleotides are TGTGCCAGCAGAGGGACAGGGGGGGACTTGAACACTGAAGCTTCCTTT.